Presented here are 15 T cell receptor beta chains from one specimen sequenced in a study of blood T cell repertoires in COVID-19. Produced via immunoSEQ multiplex PCR; TCRdb's table is partial and in-frame only. The sample consists of about 170,000 clones, approximately 91% of them appearing once. The specimen sequenced was peripheral blood. These receptor sequences come from a man aged 18 to 35 with COVID-19, enrolled during active disease.

In this sample, this clone turned up once. The chain uses TRBV7-9 and TRBJ1-3; 8 bases fit TRBD1. The CDR3 spans 15 residues. Trimming removed 2 bases from V and 0 bases from J; junction bases left unmatched: 0. CDR1 is SEHNR and CDR2 is FQNEAQ in the germline V gene (reference sequence). The CDR3 DNA sequence: TGTGCCAGCAGCTTAACAGGGGGCTCTGGAAACACCATATATTTT. This sequence encodes CASSLTGGSGNTIYF.

The chain has TRBV5-1 and TRBJ2-7, with no clear D. Per germline, CDR1 SGHRS and CDR2 YFSETQ. With 0 bases removed from V and 2 bases from J, the gap between germline ends came to 9 bases. The CDR3 is 14 amino acids. The CDR3 protein is CASSLGSPPYEQYF. CDR3 bases: TGCGCCAGCAGCTTGGGTAGTCCTCCCTACGAGCAGTACTTC.

The chain is built from TRBV28 and TRBJ1-2; D not certain. The CDR3 covers 14 residues. CDR1 MDHEN and CDR2 SYDVKM come from the germline V gene. V gave up 3 bases and J gave up 4 bases, with 12 bases separating them. Here the CDR3 reads CASSLVDGVYGYTF. CDR3 bases: TGTGCCAGCAGTTTGGTGGACGGGGTCTATGGCTACACCTTC.

V gene TRBV28 combines with J gene TRBJ2-7; no clear D gene. The CDR3 loop spans 11 amino acids. CDR1 and CDR2 from the germline V gene are MDHEN and SYDVKM. Trimming left V 1 base short and J 5 bases short, with 3 bases between. The CDR3 loop reads CASSLSDEQYF. The CDR3 DNA sequence: TGTGCCAGCAGTTTATCAGACGAGCAGTACTTC.

V and J are TRBV5-1 and TRBJ2-1, with 7 bases lining up with TRBD2. The CDR3 spans 16 residues. Trimming removed 0 bases from V and 0 bases from J; junction bases left unmatched: 3. Germline V gives CDR1 SGHRS, CDR2 YFSETQ. CDR3 amino acids: CASSLEAGASYNEQFF. Here the CDR3 DNA reads TGCGCCAGCAGCTTGGAGGCGGGAGCCTCCTACAATGAGCAGTTCTTC.

This clone showed up just a few times. V usage is TRBV6-5 and J usage is TRBJ1-6; the match to TRBD1 covers 10 bases. Germline-derived CDR1 and CDR2 are MNHEY and SVGAGI. The CDR3 has 14 amino acids. The trim removed 6 bases at V and 9 bases at J, leaving 5 bases unmatched. The CDR3 DNA follows: TGTGCCAGCAGCCTCGGACAGGGGGTTTCACCCCTCCACTTT. It yields the protein CASSLGQGVSPLHF.

The rearrangement links TRBV7-9 to TRBJ1-2, with TRBD1 matching over 10 bases. Germline loops: CDR1 SEHNR, CDR2 FQNEAQ (reference sequence). Trimming at V came to 1 base and at J to 6 bases, leaving 8 bases not matched to a gene. The CDR3 runs 16 residues. This chain's CDR3 is CASSLVPGQGTHGYTF. Here the CDR3 DNA reads TGTGCCAGCAGCTTAGTACCGGGACAGGGGACCCATGGCTACACCTTC. Together with reference TRBV7-9 and TRBJ1-2, the CDR3 gives the full variable domain: DTGVSQNPRHKITKRGQNVTFRCDPISEHNRLYWYRQTLGQGPEFLTYFQNEAQLEKSRLLSDRFSAERPKGSFSTLEIQRTEQGDSAMYLCASSLVPGQGTHGYTFGSGTRLTVV.

This chain joins TRBV7-9 and TRBJ1-5; possibly TRBD1 for D (5 bases). V lost 4 bases and J lost 9, with 16 bases in between. In germline, CDR1 is SEHNR, CDR2 FQNEAQ (reference sequence). CDR3 length: 14 amino acids. The CDR3 is CASSYESTVPPQHF. The CDR3 coding sequence is TGTGCCAGCAGCTATGAATCGACAGTTCCGCCCCAGCATTTT.

This chain's CDR3 is CSVHRDRVTDTQYF. CDR3 nucleotides: TGCAGCGTTCACCGGGACAGGGTTACAGATACGCAGTATTTT. The gene calls are TRBV29-1 and TRBJ2-3; TRBD1 matches at 9 bases. Trimming took 5 bases from V and 3 from J; bases not matched to a gene: 6. The CDR3 runs to 14 residues. CDR1 and CDR2 (germline): SQVTM, ANQGSEA.

The V gene is TRBV9, the J gene TRBJ1-5; maybe TRBD1 (5 bases). Trimming removed 3 bases at V and 0 bases at J, with 22 bases between. Germline V gene lookup returns CDR1 SGDLS and CDR2 YYNGEE. The CDR3 spans 19 residues. CDR3 sequence (DNA): TGTGCCAGCAGCGATCTCCCTCTACAGGAGTTCTATAGCAATCAGCCCCAGCATTTT. Amino acid sequence: CASSDLPLQEFYSNQPQHF.

The sample holds one count of this clone. The chain has TRBV27 and TRBJ2-7; 12 bases match TRBD2. CDR1 and CDR2 from the germline V gene are MNHEY and SMNVEV (reference sequence). The CDR3 sequence is 14 residues long. Trimming cost V 4 bases and J 2 bases; bases outside gene matches: 0. The CDR3 nucleotides read TGTGCCAGCAGTTCTAGCGGGAGGGCCTACGAGCAGTACTTC. Protein: CASSSSGRAYEQYF.

This clone was seen once. The chain is built from TRBV9 and TRBJ2-7, with 9 bases lining up with TRBD1. This CDR3 spans 15 amino acids. V was clipped by 4 bases and J by 2 bases; unmatched bases: 7. Germline V gives CDR1 SGDLS, CDR2 YYNGEE. CDR3 amino acids: CASSPADRGPYEQYF. In DNA form, the CDR3 reads TGTGCCAGCAGCCCCGCGGACAGGGGCCCCTACGAGCAGTACTTC.

The CDR3 DNA sequence: TGTGCCAGCAGTAATGCTACTAACTATGGCTACACCTTC. Its translation: CASSNATNYGYTF. The chain is built from TRBV6-2 or TRBV6-3 and TRBJ1-2; D is unclear. The germline gives CDR1 MNHEY, CDR2 SVGEGT. This CDR3 spans 13 amino acids. The V end was cut by 5 bases, the J end by 0 bases, with 7 bases between.

The CDR3 coding sequence is TGCAGCGTTGAGACTAGCGGGAAATACGAGCAGTACTTC. Translating gives CSVETSGKYEQYF. The chain has TRBV29-1 and TRBJ2-7; 11 nucleotides match TRBD2. Germline trimming cut 3 bases from V and 4 bases from J; bases unmatched to any gene: 2. The CDR3 covers 13 residues. Germline V gene sequence: CDR1 SQVTM, CDR2 ANQGSEA.

This clone was seen a single time. The genes are TRBV11-2 and TRBJ2-3; 12 bases align to TRBD2. The CDR3 contains 16 residues. V shed 5 bases and J 11 bases; nucleotides not matched to a gene: 14. Germline loops: CDR1 SGHAT, CDR2 FQNNGV. Written as DNA, the CDR3 is TGTGCCAGCAGCCTCGGGCTAGCGGGAGGGGCTTGGGTGCAGTATTTT. Translating gives CASSLGLAGGAWVQYF.